The 23 T cell receptor beta chains in this list originate from one sample, sequenced in a study of OX40 agonist ivuxolimab in advanced cancers. The protocol was immunoSEQ multiplex PCR, while the TCRdb copy is restricted to in-frame clones and leaves out a portion. The sample contains about 77,000 clones, under 90% of which appear only once. Sequenced material: CD4+ or CD8+ T cells sorted from blood, taken in a trial of the OX40 agonist ivuxolimab. The source is an adult with an advanced solid tumor such as melanoma, head and neck, liver or kidney cancer.

Regarding this clone: The sample has other DNA sequences that encode this CDR3 too. This chain links TRBV5-1 with TRBJ1-3; 9 bases align to TRBD1. This CDR3 region has 15 residues. After removal of 3 bases from V and 2 bases from J, the junction contained 3 bases not matched to a gene. Germline values: CDR1 SGHRS, CDR2 YFSETQ. CDR3 region: CASSSGTGTGNTIYF. The CDR3 coding sequence is TGCGCCAGCAGCTCCGGGACAGGGACTGGAAACACCATATATTTT.

The V call is TRBV5-1, the J call TRBJ1-5; D is possibly TRBD1 (6 bases). The V and J ends lost 0 bases and 4 bases respectively, with 8 bases between them. Germline lookup yields CDR1 SGHRS and CDR2 YFSETQ. The CDR3 is made up of 14 amino acids. The CDR3 DNA sequence: TGCGCCAGCAGCTTGGGACAGGTAAATCAGCCCCAGCATTTT. Protein: CASSLGQVNQPQHF.

J is TRBJ2-7 and V is TRBV30, with 7 bases identical to TRBD2. CDR1 and CDR2 (germline): GTSNPN, SVGIG (reference sequence). The trim removed 7 bases at V and 3 bases at J, leaving 6 bases unmatched. This CDR3 comprises 12 residues. DNA for the CDR3: TGTGCCTTGGGGAGGGATAGCTACGAGCAGTACTTC. As protein: CALGRDSYEQYF.

This chain joins TRBV5-1 and TRBJ2-2; maybe TRBD1 (6 bases). The V gene's germline CDR1 is SGHRS and CDR2 YFSETQ. Trimming took off 3 bases at V and 7 bases at J, with 13 bases between the two ends. The CDR3 totals 14 residues. Written as DNA, the CDR3 is TGCGCCAGCAGCTCAAACAGGGTTGGCGGGGAGCTGTTTTTT. Amino acid sequence: CASSSNRVGGELFF.

V and J are TRBV27 and TRBJ2-1; D gene uncertain. Germline CDR1 and CDR2: MNHEY and SMNVEV (reference sequence). The V end was cut by 10 bases, the J end by 5 bases, with 18 bases between. The CDR3 consists of 14 residues. The CDR3 is CATKTVRLNNEQFF. The CDR3 coding sequence is TGTGCCACCAAGACCGTCCGCCTTAACAATGAGCAGTTCTTC.

This chain connects TRBV20-1 to TRBJ2-3; D gene uncertain. Trimming pared 4 bases from V and 4 bases from J, leaving 6 bases between. The germline CDR1 and CDR2 sequences are DFQATT and SNEGSKA (reference sequence). CDR3 length equals 11 residues. The CDR3 nucleotides are TGCAGTGCTACCTATTCAGATACGCAGTATTTT. As protein: CSATYSDTQYF.

V gene TRBV5-4 combines with J gene TRBJ2-1; perhaps TRBD1 as D (6 bases). CDR3 size: 18 residues. V was trimmed by 3 bases and J by 0 bases, leaving 19 bases between them. The germline gives CDR1 SGHNT, CDR2 YYREEE (reference sequence). This chain's CDR3 is CASSSTRGAEISYNEQFF. CDR3 nucleotides: TGTGCCAGCAGCTCGACCAGGGGAGCGGAGATCTCCTACAATGAGCAGTTCTTC.

In DNA form, the CDR3 reads TGTGCCAGCAGTCAGCGGGAGCCCTCCTACAATGAGCAGTTCTTC. Its translation is CASSQREPSYNEQFF. The chain employs TRBV27 and TRBJ2-1, with 8 bases lining up with TRBD2. The CDR3 length is 15 residues. Germline V gene data show CDR1 as MNHEY and CDR2 as SMNVEV (reference sequence). V was pared by 5 bases and J by 0 bases, with 3 bases of the junction left unmatched.

CDR3 sequence reads: CASSPGPGREQYF. The CDR3 nucleotides read TGTGCCAGCAGCCCGGGCCCGGGGCGCGAGCAGTACTTC. V and J are TRBV6-5 and TRBJ2-7; D may correspond to TRBD1 or TRBD2 (5 bases each). The CDR3 covers 13 residues. Trimming took off 6 bases at V and 6 bases at J, with 15 bases between the two ends. The germline CDR1 and CDR2 sequences are MNHEY and SVGAGI.

The gene calls are TRBV18 and TRBJ1-2; the match to TRBD1 covers 7 bases. The CDR3 is 13 amino acids. Germline V gene sequence: CDR1 KGHSH, CDR2 LQKENI. The J segment lost 4 bases and the V segment lost 6 bases, leaving 5 bases of the junction unmatched. CDR3 coding DNA: TGTGCCAGCTCCGACAGGGTCGGCTATGGCTACACCTTC. Translation: CASSDRVGYGYTF.

The chain has TRBV30 and TRBJ2-3; D is perhaps TRBD1 (8 bases). Trimming stripped 7 bases from V and 4 bases from J, with 15 bases between. This CDR3 comprises 13 residues. Germline V CDR1 and CDR2: GTSNPN, SVGIG (reference sequence). The CDR3 is CALETGGADTQYF. In DNA form, the CDR3 reads TGTGCCTTGGAAACAGGGGGGGCAGATACGCAGTATTTT. The entire variable domain, with the rest obtained from reference TRBV30 and TRBJ2-3, is as follows: SQTIHQWPATLVQPVGSPLSLECTVEGTSNPNLYWYRQAAGRGLQLLFYSVGIGQISSEVPQNLSASRPQDRQFILSSKKLLLSDSGFYLCALETGGADTQYFGPGTRLTVL.

The genes are TRBV19 and TRBJ2-2; D gene unclear. Trimming left V 3 bases short and J 4 bases short, with 6 bases between. The germline V gene has CDR1 LNHDA and CDR2 SQIVND (reference sequence). The CDR3 covers 13 residues. In nucleotides, the CDR3 is TGTGCCAGTAGTATCGGGTTCACCGGGGAGCTGTTTTTT. Translation gives CASSIGFTGELFF.

The chain links TRBV30 to TRBJ2-7; unclear D gene. Germline V lookup: CDR1 GTSNPN, CDR2 SVGIG (reference sequence). The V and J ends lost 3 bases and 4 bases respectively, with 16 bases between them. CDR3 length equals 14 residues. CDR3 amino acids: CAWSRVSVGYEQYF. The CDR3 nucleotides read TGTGCCTGGAGCCGGGTAAGCGTGGGGTACGAGCAGTACTTC.

This sequence joins TRBV5-4 and TRBJ1-2; no definite D call. V was trimmed by 0 bases and J by 8 bases, leaving 17 bases between them. Per germline, CDR1 SGHNT and CDR2 YYREEE (reference sequence). There are 15 residues in the CDR3. Written as DNA, the CDR3 is TGTGCCAGCAGCTTGGGCTTGGCATCCACGACCGGCTACACCTTC. Protein product: CASSLGLASTTGYTF.

For the CDR3, the DNA is TGTGCCAGCAGGAGTGCTAGCACAGATACGCAGTATTTT. As protein: CASRSASTDTQYF. The chain couples TRBV6-6 to TRBJ2-3; D not resolved. The CDR3 spans 13 residues. V lost 6 bases and J 0 bases, leaving 7 bases between the germline ends. Germline assignment: CDR1 MNHNY and CDR2 SVGAGI (reference sequence).

This chain links TRBV19 with TRBJ1-1; D is unclear. The CDR3 is made up of 16 amino acids. V was shortened by 1 base and J by 0 bases, with 12 bases between the two germline ends. Per the germline V gene, CDR1 is LNHDA and CDR2 is SQIVND (reference sequence). As DNA, the CDR3 is TGTGCCAGTAGTATAGTTTCAGGCTCCATGAACACTGAAGCTTTCTTT. As protein: CASSIVSGSMNTEAFF.

The rearrangement joins TRBV5-1 to TRBJ1-5; D is possibly TRBD1 (5 bases). CDR3 length: 15 amino acids. Germline loops: CDR1 SGHRS, CDR2 YFSETQ. The V and J ends lost 4 bases and 4 bases respectively, with 15 bases between them. Here the CDR3 reads CASSPGGGTNQPQHF. As DNA, the CDR3 is TGCGCCAGCAGCCCGGGGGGAGGGACTAATCAGCCCCAGCATTTT.

V usage is TRBV7-2 and J usage is TRBJ1-4; no clear D. V lost 0 bases and J lost 14, with 22 bases in between. CDR3 length: 16 amino acids. Looked up from germline, CDR1 is SGHTA and CDR2 is FQGNSA. CDR3 sequence (DNA): TGTGCCAGCAGCTTAGCGGGTACACAGCTCCCCTCAAACCTGTTTTTT. It codes for CASSLAGTQLPSNLFF.

The chain combines TRBV28 with TRBJ2-5; 8 positions match TRBD1. CDR3 length: 12 amino acids. Germline CDR1 and CDR2: MDHEN and SYDVKM. J gave up 2 bases and V 11 bases, and 4 bases lay outside the gene matches. CDR3 nucleotide sequence: TGTGCCGTGGGGACAGGACAAGAGACCCAGTACTTC. Encoded protein: CAVGTGQETQYF.

This clone showed up just once. The chain couples TRBV6-6 to TRBJ2-1; TRBD2 matches at 7 bases. CDR1 is MNHNY and CDR2 is SVGAGI in the germline V gene (reference sequence). The J segment lost 7 bases and the V segment lost 1 base, leaving 10 bases of the junction unmatched. The CDR3 runs to 16 residues. The CDR3 here is CASSYWTGGGSNEQFF. In DNA, the CDR3 is TGTGCCAGCAGTTACTGGACCGGCGGGGGTTCAAATGAGCAGTTCTTC.

This clone has a handful of counts. The chain combines TRBV4-2 with TRBJ1-1; D perhaps matches TRBD1 (5 bases). Trimming took off 3 bases at V and 1 base at J, with 9 bases between the two ends. There are 14 residues in the CDR3. Per the germline V gene, CDR1 is LGHNA and CDR2 is YNFKEQ. Written as DNA, the CDR3 is TGTGCCAGCAGCCAGGCGGGGGGGAACACTGAAGCTTTCTTT. Amino acids: CASSQAGGNTEAFF.

V is TRBV19 and J is TRBJ1-4, with 11 nucleotides matching TRBD1. V shed 6 bases, J shed 6 bases, and the junction held 9 bases outside the gene matches. CDR1 and CDR2 (germline): LNHDA, SQIVND (reference sequence). The CDR3 is 16 amino acids. CDR3 loop: CASSRAPGQGDEKLFF. The CDR3, as DNA: TGTGCCAGTAGCAGAGCCCCGGGACAGGGGGATGAAAAACTGTTTTTT.

J is TRBJ1-1 and V is TRBV25-1, with unresolved D. With 4 bases removed from V and 3 bases from J, the gap between germline ends came to 15 bases. Per the germline V gene, CDR1 is MGHDK and CDR2 is SYGVNS. The CDR3 consists of 15 residues. CDR3 coding DNA: TGTGCCAGCAGTGCCCAACGAGGGAGCGACACTGAAGCTTTCTTT. Residues: CASSAQRGSDTEAFF.